This T cell receptor beta chain was observed in a study of beta chain features in type 1 diabetes. General study findings and limits: Researchers report that Type 1 diabetes patients had moderately but significantly shorter TCRB CDR3s across all four CD4+ subsets.

V lost 6 bases and J lost 10, with 16 bases in between. CDR1 MNHEY and CDR2 SVGAGI come from the germline V gene. This CDR3 has 13 residues. This clone was found a few times. The antigen remains unidentified. Isolated RNA was reverse transcribed in full, so expressed TCRB transcripts were sequenced. Profiled with immunoSEQ multiplex PCR; TCRdb holds only in-frame clones, not every one. The sample consists of hundreds of thousands of clones, about 14% of them appearing once. The chain recombines TRBV6-5 with TRBJ2-1, with unresolved D. Material: naive CD4+ T cells from blood. This clonotype was obtained from a man between 18 and 29 years old with type 1 diabetes. CDR3 DNA sequence: TGTGCCAGCAGGCCCGACTCCCCCGGGGAGCAGTTCTTC. It yields the protein CASRPDSPGEQFF.